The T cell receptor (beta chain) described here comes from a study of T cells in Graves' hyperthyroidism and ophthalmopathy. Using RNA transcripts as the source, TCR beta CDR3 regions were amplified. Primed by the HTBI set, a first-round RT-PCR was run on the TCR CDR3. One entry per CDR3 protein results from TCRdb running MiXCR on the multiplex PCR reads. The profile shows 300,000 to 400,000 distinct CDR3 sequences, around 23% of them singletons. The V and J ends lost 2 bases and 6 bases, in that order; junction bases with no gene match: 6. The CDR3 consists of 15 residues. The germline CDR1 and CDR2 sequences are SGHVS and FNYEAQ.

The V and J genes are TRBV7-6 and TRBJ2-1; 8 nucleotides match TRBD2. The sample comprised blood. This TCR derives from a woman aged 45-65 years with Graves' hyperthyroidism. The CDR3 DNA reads TGTGCCAGCAGCTTACGCGGACTAGCAAGCAATGAGCAGTTCTTC. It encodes CASSLRGLASNEQFF.